One and the same sample provided the 3 T cell receptor beta chains below, sequenced in a study of graft-versus-host responses after intestinal transplantation. Here immunoSEQ multiplex PCR was the method, and the copy in TCRdb shows in-frame clones only, minus some. This sample has some 120,000 clones, with around 94% found just once. No antigens are known for them. The sample in question was unstimulated CD4+ T cells sorted from spleen or lymph node cells, obtained before transplant. The receptors were sampled from a human donor who was the organ donor for an intestinal transplant.

The V and J genes are TRBV19 and TRBJ1-4; 8 nucleotides line up with TRBD1. The germline V gene encodes CDR1 LNHDA and CDR2 SQIVND (reference sequence). J lost 6 bases, V lost 5 bases, and 8 bases had no gene match. The CDR3 spans 15 residues. In DNA, the CDR3 is TGTGCCAGTAGTCCGGACAGGGTGCGGTATGAAAAACTGTTTTTT. Its protein is CASSPDRVRYEKLFF.

The CDR3 bases are TGTGCCAGCAGCTTGGGACTCGGGGGCTCCTACGAGCAGTACTTC. This encodes CASSLGLGGSYEQYF. This chain links TRBV5-7 with TRBJ2-7; TRBD2 is a possible D gene (6 bases). TRBV5-7 is an open reading frame whose function is uncertain. V was pared by 0 bases and J by 0 bases, with 10 bases between. This CDR3 contains 15 residues.

On this clone itself: Other DNA variants within this sample encode the same CDR3. The rearrangement links TRBV4-3 to TRBJ1-2; 9 bases are a match to TRBD1. The CDR3 contains 15 residues. Looked up from germline, CDR1 is LGHNA and CDR2 is YSLEER. Losses at the gene ends were 3 bases for V and 5 bases for J; bases not matched to a gene: 7. Written as DNA, the CDR3 is TGCGCCAGCAGCCAGGCCACGGGACAGGGTTATGGCTACACCTTC. Residues: CASSQATGQGYGYTF.